This T cell receptor (beta chain) was sequenced for a study of cytomegalovirus exposure and HLA in healthy donors. Notes on the study in general: A few CMV-associated chains proved CMV antigen-specific in vitro.

The V and J ends lost 3 bases and 8 bases respectively, with 14 bases between them. The CDR3 spans 14 residues. Germline V gene lookup returns CDR1 SGHRS and CDR2 YFSETQ. Primers: 60 Vbeta forward and 13 Jbeta reverse. The assay was immunoSEQ multiplex PCR, and TCRdb's table has in-frame clones only and misses some. The sample has about 120,000 clones; 77% are singletons. Concerning this clone: What it binds is unknown.

This chain connects TRBV5-1 to TRBJ1-4; D may be TRBD1 (5 bases). The receptor comes from a man aged 18-30 years in good health and CMV-seropositive. Sequencing input: PBMCs. The CDR3 reads CASSSGGVGEKLFF. The CDR3 DNA is TGCGCCAGCAGCTCCGGGGGGGTCGGGGAAAAACTGTTTTTT.